This paragraph reports one TCR beta chain. This clonotype has ten or more counts. There is no known antigen for this receptor. No per-base quality is available; no much larger clone lies one base away. Receptors were amplified or captured by 5' RACE. Sequenced on a NextSeq 500. Unique molecular identifiers were attached to individual cDNA molecules in the TCR library protocol so that sequencing error and PCR bias could be corrected. Both TCR alpha and beta chains were sequenced, and tight co-correlation was observed between alpha and beta sequence abundances in each sample. From the authors' description of their analysis: Decombinator V4 was used to annotate TCR sequences for V gene, J gene and CDR3. TCRs were defined as expanded if a significant change between any two time points was detected under a Poisson model with p below 0.0001. TCR abundances were normalised to the total number of TCRs sequenced per sample and were expressed as counts per million. MAIT TCRs were defined by TRAV1-2 paired with TRAJ12, TRAJ20 or TRAJ33, and iNKT TCRs by TRAV10 paired with TRAJ18. VDJdb, accessed on 1 November 2021, was searched for TCRs annotated for CMV, EBV and SARS-CoV-2, and TCRs annotated for more than one antigen were excluded. TCRdb reprocessing: public reads trimmed at Q25 with fastp, clones called with MiXCR, in-frame beta chains kept. Rows merge per CDR3 protein into single entries with the most common DNA and genes. TCRdb, not the authors, supplied the V and J calls. The sample table holds tens of thousands of distinct CDR3 sequences, of which approximately 6% were seen once. The ten largest make up 3% to 3.5% of the sample.

This was a case-control study nested in a cohort of healthcare workers in London, UK, who had nasopharyngeal swab PCR tests and blood samples taken every week. Healthcare workers were recruited during the week of the UK lockdown, between 23 and 31 March 2020, and followed weekly for up to roughly 15 weeks. The entry originates in a study of early T cells in non-severe SARS-CoV-2 infection (dated by TCRdb to about 2021). Background on the whole study: Because TCR sequencing was done on bulk RNA from unsorted whole blood, the alpha and beta chains could not be paired. Broader findings and caveats from the paper: VDJdb matching was skewed toward anti-spike CD8 responses and likely underestimated virus-specific expansions by missing private and CD4 specificities.

CDR3 length: 12 amino acids, cysteine to phenylalanine. Here the CDR3 DNA is all that survives: 36 bases in frame from base 1. Sequences DFQATT (CDR1) and SNEGSKA (CDR2) are obtained from the germline V gene (reference sequence). Trimming takes 3 bases from V and 7 bases from J, and the germline ends sit 13 bases apart. The sequences come from whole blood, collected at baseline. This TCR derives from an adult who was a healthcare worker with PCR-confirmed SARS-CoV-2 infection or an uninfected control (not recorded which). In this chain, TRBV20-1 is recombined with TRBJ2-7, with TRBD2 as a weak D call on 5 bases. The DNA sequence follows: TGCAGTGCTAGTGGGAGTGGAAGGGAGCAGTACTTC. Translation gives CSASGSGREQYF.